Following are 10 T cell receptor beta chains from one sample sequenced in a study of shared clonotypes between healthy human individuals (dated by TCRdb to 2020 to 2021). Libraries were constructed by the immunoSEQ multiplex PCR assay. The table comes from immuneACCESS by way of TCRdb, which keeps in-frame sequences with V and J called. Part of the clones is missing from these tables; in studies checked, under half for an unresolved V gene and the rest for unknown reasons. The sample table shows 2 million to 2.5 million clones, and more than 80% are seen once. In total, the top ten clones hold 0.3% to 0.4% of the sample. Sequencing used naive CD4+ T cells from PBMCs. The meaning of the sample's cell subset or site label: CD45RA+ positively selected. The receptors originated from a man between 18 and 29 years old in good health. Some clones in this sample may be carry-over from other donors' samples.

The rearrangement links TRBV2 to TRBJ1-1, with 8 bases lining up with TRBD1. J gave up 1 base and V 6 bases, and 7 bases lay outside the gene matches. Germline values: CDR1 SNHLY, CDR2 FYNNEI. The CDR3 length is 15 residues. The CDR3: CASRERGQGNTEAFF. CDR3 DNA: TGTGCCAGCAGGGAGAGAGGACAGGGGAACACTGAAGCTTTCTTT.

The chain links TRBV28 to TRBJ2-2; maybe TRBD1 (6 bases). CDR3 length: 15 residues. V gave up 6 bases and J gave up 6 bases, with 17 bases separating them. Per the germline V gene, CDR1 is MDHEN and CDR2 is SYDVKM. The CDR3 here is CASRIQGLGPGELFF. The CDR3, as DNA: TGTGCCAGCAGGATACAGGGATTGGGCCCCGGGGAGCTGTTTTTT.

V and J are TRBV4-1 and TRBJ1-5, with D uncertain. The germline V gene has CDR1 MGHRA and CDR2 YSYEKL. CDR3 length equals 17 residues. V was trimmed by 1 base and J by 6 bases, leaving 19 bases between them. This CDR3 reads CASSQVRLVGNTQPQHF. CDR3 nucleotides: TGCGCCAGCAGCCAAGTGCGGCTGGTCGGGAACACTCAGCCCCAGCATTTT.

The V call is TRBV7-9, the J call TRBJ2-7; no reliable D call. Trimming took 5 bases from V and 6 from J, leaving 20 bases between them. Germline values: CDR1 SEHNR, CDR2 FQNEAQ (reference sequence). The CDR3 is 15 amino acids. The CDR3 DNA sequence: TGTGCCAGCAGCACATACGGTTTCCTAGTTGGCGAGCAGTACTTC. It encodes CASSTYGFLVGEQYF.

The chain's CDR3 is CASSAGFMNTEAFF. CDR3 bases: TGCGCCAGCAGCGCAGGATTTATGAACACTGAAGCTTTCTTT. The rearrangement links TRBV5-1 to TRBJ1-1, with D uncertain. In germline, CDR1 is SGHRS, CDR2 YFSETQ. Deletions cut 4 bases from V and 0 bases from J, with 10 bases between. The CDR3 consists of 14 residues.

This clone was seen just once. As DNA, the CDR3 is TGTGCCAGCAGCCCCCACCGGGCAGGGCACTACGAGCAGTACTTC. This sequence encodes CASSPHRAGHYEQYF. V usage is TRBV7-3 and J usage is TRBJ2-7, with D possibly being TRBD1 (5 bases). The germline V gene encodes CDR1 SGHTA and CDR2 FQGTGA. This CDR3 has 15 residues. V shed 5 bases and J shed 3 bases, with 17 bases lying between them.

The chain combines TRBV5-1 with TRBJ2-5; a possible D gene is TRBD1 (6 bases). Germline CDR1 and CDR2: SGHRS and YFSETQ. The CDR3 totals 15 residues. V gave up 4 bases and J gave up 0 bases, with 13 bases separating them. CDR3 loop: CASSPGTKDQETQYF. In DNA, the CDR3 is TGCGCCAGCAGCCCCGGGACAAAAGACCAAGAGACCCAGTACTTC.

The chain is built from TRBV2 and TRBJ2-7; D is uncertain. V shed 9 bases and J shed 7 bases, with 13 bases lying between them. Germline CDR1 and CDR2: SNHLY and FYNNEI. This CDR3 has 11 residues. In DNA form, the CDR3 reads TGTGCCAGTACTTCTTCAGTAGAGCAGTACTTC. It translates to CASTSSVEQYF. The full variable domain, its missing parts supplied by reference TRBV2 and TRBJ2-7, is EPEVTQTPSHQVTQMGQEVILRCVPISNHLYFYWYRQILGQKVEFLVSFYNNEISEKSEIFDDQFSVERPDGSNFTLKIRSTKLEDSAMYFCASTSSVEQYFGPGTRLTVT.

The J gene is TRBJ2-7, the V gene TRBV5-8; 7 nucleotides agree with TRBD1. The CDR3 length is 15 residues. Per germline, CDR1 SGHTS and CDR2 YDEGEE. Trimming removed 0 bases from V and 2 bases from J; junction bases left unmatched: 5. Here the CDR3 reads CASSLGPGQTYEQYF. CDR3 nucleotide sequence: TGTGCCAGCAGCTTGGGTCCGGGACAGACCTACGAGCAGTACTTC.

Comments on this clone: Additional DNA sequences in this sample encode the identical CDR3. V usage is TRBV28 and J usage is TRBJ2-7; D perhaps matches TRBD1 (6 bases). CDR3 size: 12 residues. Germline values: CDR1 MDHEN, CDR2 SYDVKM. V was shortened by 6 bases and J by 2 bases, with 8 bases between the two germline ends. CDR3 protein: CASRQGPYEQYF. The CDR3 nucleotides read TGTGCCAGCAGACAGGGTCCCTACGAGCAGTACTTC. Looking up the rest from reference TRBV28 and TRBJ2-7 gives the full variable domain: DVKVTQSSRYLVKRTGEKVFLECVQDMDHENMFWYRQDPGLGLRLIYFSYDVKMKEKGDIPEGYSVSREKKERFSLILESASTNQTSMYLCASRQGPYEQYFGPGTRLTVT.